These T cell receptor beta chains were read from a single sample in a study of post-analysis software for immune sequencing data. MiXCR was run by TCRdb on the PCR reads, yielding one entry per CDR3 protein. The data show 800,000 to 950,000 distinct CDR3 sequences, roughly 58% seen once. The material sequenced was blood. The receptors derive from a girl aged 10 to 17 with multiple sclerosis. Each CDR3 is given with its conserved first and last residue. The order of the fields is J gene, V gene, clone size, D gene, CDR3 protein, CDR3 DNA. The D gene is left open where the match is weak. Rows may omit the clone size; those that give it use once, few, many or a size class.

j_gene: TRBJ2-1; v_gene: TRBV12-3/TRBV12-4; abundance: NA; d_gene: TRBD1; CDR3aa: CASRRRDRVRDEQFF; CDR3nt: TGTGCCAGCAGACGGAGGGACAGGGTTCGCGATGAGCAGTTCTTC
j_gene: TRBJ2-3; v_gene: TRBV5-1; abundance: few; d_gene: NA; CDR3aa: CASSAAGVRTDMQYF; CDR3nt: TGCGCCAGCAGCGCGGCCGGGGTCCGGACAGATATGCAGTATTTT
j_gene: TRBJ2-3; v_gene: TRBV18; abundance: NA; d_gene: NA; CDR3aa: CASSRGFDADTQYF; CDR3nt: TGTGCCAGCTCACGCGGTTTCGACGCAGATACGCAGTATTTT
j_gene: TRBJ1-2; v_gene: TRBV29-1; abundance: NA; d_gene: TRBD1; CDR3aa: CSVWTGDDGYTF; CDR3nt: TGCAGCGTATGGACAGGGGATGATGGCTACACCTTC
j_gene: TRBJ2-7; v_gene: TRBV4-1; abundance: NA; d_gene: NA; CDR3aa: CASSQVPRGRSYEQYF; CDR3nt: TGCGCCAGCAGCCAAGTTCCTAGGGGTCGCTCCTACGAGCAGTACTTC
j_gene: TRBJ1-2; v_gene: TRBV7-9; abundance: NA; d_gene: NA; CDR3aa: CASSLAGDWRTNYGYTF; CDR3nt: TGTGCCAGCAGCTTAGCCGGAGATTGGCGAACTAACTATGGCTACACCTTC
j_gene: TRBJ2-5; v_gene: TRBV2; abundance: NA; d_gene: NA; CDR3aa: CASSEVGRGQTQYF; CDR3nt: TGTGCCAGCAGTGAAGTCGGCAGGGGTCAGACCCAGTACTTC
j_gene: TRBJ1-1; v_gene: TRBV5-1; abundance: NA; d_gene: NA; CDR3aa: CASSIHRENTEAFF; CDR3nt: TGCGCCAGCAGCATACACAGGGAGAACACTGAAGCTTTCTTT
j_gene: TRBJ2-3; v_gene: TRBV12-5; abundance: NA; d_gene: NA; CDR3aa: CASGSGIQGVGDTQYF; CDR3nt: TGTGCTAGTGGTTCGGGGATACAAGGGGTCGGTGATACGCAGTATTTT
j_gene: TRBJ2-1; v_gene: TRBV9; abundance: few; d_gene: TRBD2; CDR3aa: CASSLSGGPWDNEQFF; CDR3nt: TGTGCCAGCAGCCTAAGCGGGGGGCCATGGGACAATGAGCAGTTCTTC
j_gene: TRBJ2-1; v_gene: TRBV3-1; abundance: NA; d_gene: NA; CDR3aa: CASSVRSLRGNEQFF; CDR3nt: TGTGCCAGCAGCGTCAGGTCGTTGAGGGGGAATGAGCAGTTCTTC
j_gene: TRBJ2-7; v_gene: TRBV7-9; abundance: NA; d_gene: TRBD1; CDR3aa: CASGASSDRAGEQYF; CDR3nt: TGTGCCAGCGGAGCCTCCTCTGACAGGGCTGGGGAGCAGTACTTC
j_gene: TRBJ1-5; v_gene: TRBV3-1; abundance: NA; d_gene: NA; CDR3aa: CASSQTAVSNQPQHF; CDR3nt: TGTGCCAGCAGTCAAACGGCAGTTAGCAATCAGCCCCAGCATTTT
j_gene: TRBJ2-1; v_gene: TRBV27; abundance: NA; d_gene: NA; CDR3aa: CASSLSMRDEQFF; CDR3nt: TGTGCCAGCAGTTTATCGATGAGGGATGAGCAGTTCTTC
j_gene: TRBJ1-1; v_gene: TRBV5-5; abundance: NA; d_gene: NA; CDR3aa: CASSPLYSMNTEAFF; CDR3nt: TGTGCCAGCAGTCCTCTGTATTCGATGAACACTGAAGCTTTCTTT
j_gene: TRBJ2-5; v_gene: TRBV5-1; abundance: once; d_gene: NA; CDR3aa: CASSKGQGEQSQYF; CDR3nt: TGCGCCAGCAGCAAGGGGCAGGGTGAACAGTCCCAGTACTTC
j_gene: TRBJ2-7; v_gene: TRBV7-9; abundance: few; d_gene: NA; CDR3aa: CASSIDSPYISYEQYF; CDR3nt: TGTGCCAGTAGCATCGACAGCCCTTATATCTCCTACGAGCAGTACTTC
j_gene: TRBJ1-2; v_gene: TRBV10-3; abundance: NA; d_gene: NA; CDR3aa: CAISESRERGGYTF; CDR3nt: TGTGCCATCAGTGAGTCGCGGGAGCGTGGTGGCTACACCTTC
j_gene: TRBJ1-2; v_gene: TRBV5-1; abundance: NA; d_gene: TRBD1; CDR3aa: CASSLEPGTGDYGYTF; CDR3nt: TGCGCCAGCAGCTTGGAACCCGGGACAGGGGATTATGGCTACACCTTC
j_gene: TRBJ1-2; v_gene: TRBV12-3/TRBV12-4; abundance: NA; d_gene: NA; CDR3aa: CASSAGKGYGYTF; CDR3nt: TGTGCCAGCTCTGCGGGGAAGGGCTATGGCTACACCTTC
j_gene: TRBJ2-1; v_gene: TRBV7-3; abundance: few; d_gene: TRBD1; CDR3aa: CASSPRTGTYNEQFF; CDR3nt: TGTGCCAGCAGCCCTCGGACAGGGACCTACAATGAGCAGTTCTTC
j_gene: TRBJ2-5; v_gene: TRBV10-3; abundance: NA; d_gene: NA; CDR3aa: CAISDPGTAGKETQYF; CDR3nt: TGTGCCATCAGTGACCCTGGGACAGCGGGTAAAGAGACCCAGTACTTC
j_gene: TRBJ2-7; v_gene: TRBV12-3/TRBV12-4; abundance: NA; d_gene: NA; CDR3aa: CASSYFPYEQYF; CDR3nt: TGTGCCAGCAGTTACTTCCCCTACGAGCAGTACTTC
j_gene: TRBJ2-1; v_gene: TRBV12-3/TRBV12-4; abundance: NA; d_gene: TRBD2; CDR3aa: CASSSIAGGLDEQFF; CDR3nt: TGTGCCAGCAGTTCCATAGCGGGGGGCTTGGATGAGCAGTTCTTC
j_gene: TRBJ1-5; v_gene: TRBV7-8; abundance: few; d_gene: TRBD1; CDR3aa: CASRPRGLNQPQHF; CDR3nt: TGTGCCAGCAGACCCAGGGGGCTCAATCAGCCCCAGCATTTT
j_gene: TRBJ2-7; v_gene: TRBV12-3/TRBV12-4; abundance: few; d_gene: NA; CDR3aa: CASSSHGVYEQYF; CDR3nt: TGTGCCAGCAGTTCCCATGGAGTTTACGAGCAGTACTTC
j_gene: TRBJ1-5; v_gene: TRBV29-1; abundance: NA; d_gene: NA; CDR3aa: CSFLGPLMEPQHF; CDR3nt: TGCAGCTTTCTCGGGCCCCTAATGGAGCCCCAGCATTTT
j_gene: TRBJ2-3; v_gene: TRBV27; abundance: once; d_gene: TRBD1; CDR3aa: CASSLYALTGGYTQYF; CDR3nt: TGTGCCAGCAGTTTATACGCCCTGACAGGGGGCTATACGCAGTATTTT
j_gene: TRBJ2-7; v_gene: TRBV20-1; abundance: few; d_gene: NA; CDR3aa: CSTLRGENEQYF; CDR3nt: TGCAGTACCCTTCGAGGGGAGAACGAGCAGTACTTC
j_gene: TRBJ2-5; v_gene: TRBV6-5; abundance: few; d_gene: NA; CDR3aa: CASSPIGAQETQYF; CDR3nt: TGTGCCAGCAGTCCGATCGGGGCCCAAGAGACCCAGTACTTC
j_gene: TRBJ2-1; v_gene: TRBV29-1; abundance: NA; d_gene: NA; CDR3aa: CSVGAGASTPFF; CDR3nt: NA
j_gene: TRBJ1-4; v_gene: TRBV2; abundance: few; d_gene: TRBD1; CDR3aa: CASSVGQGEEKLFF; CDR3nt: TGTGCCAGCAGTGTTGGACAGGGCGAAGAAAAACTGTTTTTT
j_gene: TRBJ2-5; v_gene: TRBV2; abundance: NA; d_gene: TRBD2; CDR3aa: CASSGDLAGAGETQYF; CDR3nt: TGTGCCAGCAGTGGGGACTTAGCGGGAGCCGGGGAGACCCAGTACTTC
j_gene: TRBJ2-7; v_gene: TRBV29-1; abundance: NA; d_gene: NA; CDR3aa: CSVKGRGYEQYF; CDR3nt: TGCAGCGTTAAGGGCCGGGGATACGAGCAGTACTTC
j_gene: TRBJ2-5; v_gene: TRBV29-1; abundance: few; d_gene: TRBD2; CDR3aa: CSVEVLAGVLQETQYF; CDR3nt: TGCAGCGTTGAAGTACTAGCGGGGGTTCTCCAAGAGACCCAGTACTTC
j_gene: TRBJ2-3; v_gene: TRBV5-1; abundance: NA; d_gene: TRBD2; CDR3aa: CASSLGLAGDPDTQYF; CDR3nt: TGCGCCAGCAGCTTGGGATTAGCGGGGGACCCAGATACGCAGTATTTT
j_gene: TRBJ1-5; v_gene: TRBV6-1; abundance: NA; d_gene: NA; CDR3aa: CASSNTGPIENQPQHF; CDR3nt: TGTGCCAGCAGTAACACTGGGCCAATCGAGAATCAGCCCCAGCATTTT
j_gene: TRBJ2-5; v_gene: TRBV20-1; abundance: NA; d_gene: TRBD2; CDR3aa: CSARDPPTSGGREETQYF; CDR3nt: TGCAGTGCTAGAGACCCTCCGACTAGCGGGGGAAGAGAGGAGACCCAGTACTTC
j_gene: TRBJ2-1; v_gene: TRBV20-1; abundance: NA; d_gene: NA; CDR3aa: CSARAPVTYNEQFF; CDR3nt: TGCAGTGCTCGGGCTCCAGTGACGTACAATGAGCAGTTCTTC
j_gene: TRBJ1-2; v_gene: TRBV5-1; abundance: few; d_gene: NA; CDR3aa: CASSLERDYGYTF; CDR3nt: TGCGCCAGCAGCTTGGAGCGGGACTATGGCTACACCTTC
j_gene: TRBJ2-3; v_gene: TRBV29-1; abundance: few; d_gene: NA; CDR3aa: CSVGWGGDTQYF; CDR3nt: TGCAGCGTTGGTTGGGGAGGAGATACGCAGTATTTT
j_gene: TRBJ1-2; v_gene: TRBV7-9; abundance: NA; d_gene: NA; CDR3aa: CASSPGLVREGYTF; CDR3nt: TGTGCCAGCAGTCCCGGCCTAGTGCGGGAGGGCTACACCTTC
j_gene: TRBJ2-7; v_gene: TRBV7-9; abundance: NA; d_gene: NA; CDR3aa: CASSAPRELQYEQYF; CDR3nt: TGTGCCAGCAGCGCGCCCCGGGAGCTCCAGTACGAGCAGTACTTC
j_gene: TRBJ1-2; v_gene: TRBV18; abundance: NA; d_gene: TRBD1; CDR3aa: CASSRDREDYTF; CDR3nt: TGTGCCAGCTCGCGGGACAGGGAGGACTACACCTTC
j_gene: TRBJ2-7; v_gene: TRBV20-1; abundance: NA; d_gene: NA; CDR3aa: CSALSFSALPYEQYF; CDR3nt: TGCAGTGCCTTAAGTTTTAGCGCCCTTCCATACGAGCAGTACTTC
j_gene: TRBJ1-1; v_gene: TRBV29-1; abundance: NA; d_gene: NA; CDR3aa: CSVVGLRLNTEAFF; CDR3nt: TGCAGCGTTGTAGGTCTTCGTTTGAACACTGAAGCTTTCTTT
j_gene: TRBJ2-1; v_gene: TRBV13; abundance: few; d_gene: TRBD2; CDR3aa: CASRLLAGYNEQFF; CDR3nt: TGTGCCAGCAGGCTACTAGCGGGGTACAATGAGCAGTTCTTC
j_gene: TRBJ2-7; v_gene: TRBV27; abundance: few; d_gene: TRBD1; CDR3aa: CASRSGTGKAYEQYF; CDR3nt: TGTGCCAGCAGATCCGGGACAGGAAAAGCCTACGAGCAGTACTTC
j_gene: TRBJ2-7; v_gene: TRBV21-1; abundance: few; d_gene: NA; CDR3aa: CASRVDRTSLEKQYF; CDR3nt: TGTGCCAGCAGAGTGGACAGGACCTCTCTAGAGAAGCAGTACTTC
j_gene: TRBJ1-5; v_gene: TRBV27; abundance: NA; d_gene: NA; CDR3aa: CASSFNGAKNQPQHF; CDR3nt: TGTGCCAGCAGTTTTAATGGGGCCAAGAATCAGCCCCAGCATTTT
j_gene: TRBJ2-7; v_gene: TRBV7-8; abundance: once; d_gene: NA; CDR3aa: CASSLVNISPYGQYF; CDR3nt: TGTGCCAGCAGCTTAGTGAACATTTCTCCTTACGGGCAGTACTTC